These 9 T cell receptor beta chains came from one sample sequenced in a study of cytomegalovirus exposure and HLA in healthy donors. Use of 60 Vbeta and 13 Jbeta primers characterized the PCR. The protocol was immunoSEQ multiplex PCR, while the TCRdb copy is restricted to in-frame clones and leaves out a portion. The table has some 150,000 clones, around three quarters seen once. Source material: PBMCs. The receptors originated from a man aged 25-45 years in good health and CMV-seropositive.

This clone has only one observation. V and J are TRBV6-5 and TRBJ2-5, with a possible D match to TRBD2 (5 bases). The CDR3 is 13 residues long. In germline, CDR1 is MNHEY, CDR2 SVGAGI. Trimming left V 7 bases short and J 2 bases short, with 11 bases between. The CDR3 DNA reads TGTGCCAGCACCGGAGGTAGTCAAGAGACCCAGTACTTC. It yields the protein CASTGGSQETQYF.

This clone was found once. V gene TRBV7-3 combines with J gene TRBJ1-1; D remains unclear. Germline V CDR1 and CDR2: SGHTA, FQGTGA. CDR3 length: 12 amino acids. V lost 5 bases to trimming and J lost 4 bases, with 8 bases between them. CDR3 loop: CASSREVTEAFF. CDR3 nucleotide sequence: TGTGCCAGCAGCCGAGAGGTCACTGAAGCTTTCTTT.

This chain connects TRBV30 to TRBJ2-5, with no clear D. V lost 5 bases and J 5 bases, leaving 9 bases between the germline ends. The germline gives CDR1 GTSNPN, CDR2 SVGIG (reference sequence). The CDR3 covers 11 residues. For the CDR3, the DNA is TGTGCCTGGGAGGTTGGCGAGACCCAGTACTTC. It encodes CAWEVGETQYF. The full variable domain, completed using reference TRBV30 and TRBJ2-5, is SQTIHQWPATLVQPVGSPLSLECTVEGTSNPNLYWYRQAAGRGLQLLFYSVGIGQISSEVPQNLSASRPQDRQFILSSKKLLLSDSGFYLCAWEVGETQYFGPGTRLLVL.

The J gene is TRBJ2-7, the V gene TRBV5-4; a possible D gene is TRBD1 (6 bases). Germline V CDR1 and CDR2: SGHNT, YYREEE (reference sequence). Between the trimmed V and J ends, which lost 4 bases and 4 bases, there was a span of 15 bases. The CDR3 extends over 14 amino acids. Here the CDR3 reads CASSTYEGGYEQYF. For the CDR3, the DNA is TGTGCCAGCAGCACTTACGAAGGGGGATACGAGCAGTACTTC.

The chain recombines TRBV19 with TRBJ2-3; 7 bases align to TRBD2. The CDR3 spans 17 residues. Trimming cost V 3 bases and J 2 bases; bases outside gene matches: 11. CDR1 and CDR2 from the germline V gene are LNHDA and SQIVND (reference sequence). The CDR3, as DNA: TGTGCCAGTAGTATGGACCTTTCGGGGGGAAACACAGATACGCAGTATTTT. It codes for CASSMDLSGGNTDTQYF.

This clone was seen more than once but under ten times. The chain combines TRBV4-1 with TRBJ2-1; 9 nucleotides align to TRBD1. The V segment lost 6 bases and the J segment 3 bases; nucleotides outside the gene matches: 0. There are 13 residues in the CDR3. Germline values: CDR1 MGHRA, CDR2 YSYEKL. DNA of the CDR3: TGCGCCAGCAGGGGACAGGGCTACAATGAGCAGTTCTTC. It is translated as CASRGQGYNEQFF.

CDR3 in DNA: TGTGCCAGCAGTATACAGGGTAGGTACGAGCAGTACTTC. Protein product: CASSIQGRYEQYF. The V call is TRBV27, the J call TRBJ2-7, with a weak D call TRBD1 (6 bases). V was cut by 5 bases and J by 4 bases, with 12 bases left in between. Germline V gene data show CDR1 as MNHEY and CDR2 as SMNVEV (reference sequence). The CDR3 consists of 13 residues.

The chain is built from TRBV5-1 and TRBJ2-7; TRBD2 might be the D (6 bases). V lost 0 bases and J 3 bases, leaving 10 bases between the germline ends. This CDR3 spans 14 amino acids. From germline, CDR1 is SGHRS and CDR2 YFSETQ. CDR3 protein: CASSLVGGGYEQYF. CDR3 nucleotides: TGCGCCAGCAGCTTGGTGGGGGGAGGCTACGAGCAGTACTTC.

The chain employs TRBV29-1 and TRBJ1-1; 9 nucleotides agree with TRBD1. CDR1 SQVTM and CDR2 ANQGSEA come from the germline V gene. V lost 3 bases to trimming and J lost 5 bases; unmatched junction nucleotides: 4. This CDR3 is 13 amino acids long. As DNA, the CDR3 is TGCAGCGTTGACGGGACAGGGTCGACTGAAGCTTTCTTT. This gives the protein CSVDGTGSTEAFF.